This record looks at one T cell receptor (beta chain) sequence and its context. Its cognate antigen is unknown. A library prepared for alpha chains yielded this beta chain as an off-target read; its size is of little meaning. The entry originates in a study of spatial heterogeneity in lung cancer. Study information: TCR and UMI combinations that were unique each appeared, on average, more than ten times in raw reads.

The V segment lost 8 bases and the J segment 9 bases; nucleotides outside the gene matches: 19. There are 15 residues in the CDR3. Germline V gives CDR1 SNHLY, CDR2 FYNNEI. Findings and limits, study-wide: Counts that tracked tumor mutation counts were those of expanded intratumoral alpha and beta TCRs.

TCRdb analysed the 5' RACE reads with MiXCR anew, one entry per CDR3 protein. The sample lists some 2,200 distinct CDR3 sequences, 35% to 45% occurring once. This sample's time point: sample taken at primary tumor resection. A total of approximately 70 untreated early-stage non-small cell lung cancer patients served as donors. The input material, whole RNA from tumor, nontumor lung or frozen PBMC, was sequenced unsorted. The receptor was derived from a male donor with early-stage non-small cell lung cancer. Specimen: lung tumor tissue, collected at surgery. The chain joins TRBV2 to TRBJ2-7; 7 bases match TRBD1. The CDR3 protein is CASFFSGTDPRRQYF. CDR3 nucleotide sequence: TGTGCCAGCTTCTTTTCCGGGACAGATCCTAGAAGGCAGTACTTC.